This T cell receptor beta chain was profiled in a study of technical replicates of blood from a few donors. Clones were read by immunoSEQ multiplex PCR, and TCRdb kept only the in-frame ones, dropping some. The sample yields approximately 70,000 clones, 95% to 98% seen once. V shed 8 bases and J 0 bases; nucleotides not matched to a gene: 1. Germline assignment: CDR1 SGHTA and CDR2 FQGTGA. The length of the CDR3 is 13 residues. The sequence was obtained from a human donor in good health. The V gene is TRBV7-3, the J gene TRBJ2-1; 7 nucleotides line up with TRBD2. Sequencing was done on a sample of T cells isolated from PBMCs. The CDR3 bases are TGTGCCAGCGGGGGGGTCTCCTACAATGAGCAGTTCTTC. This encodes CASGGVSYNEQFF.